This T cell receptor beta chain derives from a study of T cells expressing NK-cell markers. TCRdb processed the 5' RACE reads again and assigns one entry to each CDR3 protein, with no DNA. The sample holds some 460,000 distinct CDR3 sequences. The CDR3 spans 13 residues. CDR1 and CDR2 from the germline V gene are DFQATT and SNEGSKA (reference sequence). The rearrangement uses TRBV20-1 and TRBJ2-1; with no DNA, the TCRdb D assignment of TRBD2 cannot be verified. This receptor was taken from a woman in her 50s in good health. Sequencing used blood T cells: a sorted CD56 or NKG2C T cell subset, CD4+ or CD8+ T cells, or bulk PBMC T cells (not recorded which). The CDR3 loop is CSASGTMVNEQFF.